This passage covers 25 T cell receptor beta chains from one sample sequenced in a study of technical replicates of blood from several donors. Sequenced by immunoSEQ multiplex PCR; TCRdb stores in-frame clones only, minus some. The data contain approximately 70,000 clones, more than 90% of them seen just once; the ten biggest clones take up approximately 0.34%. Sequenced material: T cells isolated from PBMCs. These receptors were collected from a human donor in good health.

The chain combines TRBV6-4 with TRBJ1-5; TRBD1 agrees at 7 bases. The germline gives CDR1 MRHNA, CDR2 SNTAGT. Germline trimming cut 6 bases from V and 5 bases from J; bases unmatched to any gene: 4. CDR3 length: 13 residues. CDR3 nucleotide sequence: TGTGCCAGCAGCACCGACAGGGATCAGCCCCAGCATTTT. As protein: CASSTDRDQPQHF.

The rearrangement joins TRBV29-1 to TRBJ1-1, with 10 bases identical to TRBD1. The length of the CDR3 is 15 residues. Germline loops: CDR1 SQVTM, CDR2 ANQGSEA. V shed 7 bases, J shed 2 bases, and the junction held 10 bases outside the gene matches. The CDR3 sequence: CSGIHRDRGNTEAFF. The CDR3, as DNA: TGCAGCGGAATACACCGGGACAGGGGCAACACTGAAGCTTTCTTT.

The chain joins TRBV4-1 to TRBJ2-7; a weak D match, TRBD1 (5 bases). V shed 1 base and J shed 1 base, with 14 bases lying between them. The length of the CDR3 is 16 residues. CDR1 and CDR2 (germline): MGHRA, YSYEKL. As DNA, the CDR3 is TGCGCCAGCAGCCAAGGACAGCACCGCAATTCCTACGAGCAGTACTTC. Translating it yields CASSQGQHRNSYEQYF.

The chain has TRBV28 and TRBJ2-3; 8 bases match TRBD2. V gave up 2 bases and J gave up 2 bases; unmatched junction bases: 9. The CDR3 is made up of 17 amino acids. Germline CDR1 reads MDHEN; CDR2 reads SYDVKM. The CDR3 loop is CASSLKAGGTITDTQYF. The CDR3 nucleotides are TGTGCCAGCAGTTTAAAGGCGGGAGGAACAATCACAGATACGCAGTATTTT. Filled out from reference TRBV28 and TRBJ2-3, the complete variable domain reads DVKVTQSSRYLVKRTGEKVFLECVQDMDHENMFWYRQDPGLGLRLIYFSYDVKMKEKGDIPEGYSVSREKKERFSLILESASTNQTSMYLCASSLKAGGTITDTQYFGPGTRLTVL.

The V and J genes are TRBV7-9 and TRBJ2-3; weak D call: TRBD1 (6 bases). The CDR3 length is 14 residues. The germline CDR1 and CDR2 sequences are SEHNR and FQNEAQ (reference sequence). The V end lost 7 bases, the J end lost 3 bases, and 14 bases lay between the germline ends. For the CDR3, the DNA is TGTGCCAGCAACCCACAGGGATTGACAGATACGCAGTATTTT. Its protein is CASNPQGLTDTQYF.

J is TRBJ2-2 and V is TRBV19; 10 positions match TRBD1. The length of the CDR3 is 16 residues. Looked up from germline, CDR1 is LNHDA and CDR2 is SQIVND (reference sequence). Trimming cost V 5 bases and J 3 bases; bases outside gene matches: 6. The CDR3 sequence is CASSSWDRGYTGELFF. CDR3 DNA sequence: TGTGCCAGTAGTTCTTGGGACAGGGGATACACCGGGGAGCTGTTTTTT.

The genes are TRBV28 and TRBJ2-3, with TRBD2 matching over 7 bases. This CDR3 has 14 amino acids. CDR1 and CDR2 from the germline V gene are MDHEN and SYDVKM. The J segment lost 5 bases and the V segment lost 3 bases, leaving 5 bases of the junction unmatched. The CDR3 nucleotides are TGTGCCAGCAGTTTTCCCGGGACTATAGATACGCAGTATTTT. This translates into CASSFPGTIDTQYF.

J is TRBJ2-1 and V is TRBV9; tentatively, D is TRBD2 (6 bases). The CDR3 has 18 amino acids. Per germline, CDR1 SGDLS and CDR2 YYNGEE. V was clipped by 4 bases and J by 1 base, with 21 bases between them. CDR3 protein: CASSPPPLGGRSYNEQFF. DNA for the CDR3: TGTGCCAGCAGCCCTCCCCCCCTCGGGGGACGGTCCTACAATGAGCAGTTCTTC.

This chain links TRBV9 with TRBJ1-1; perhaps TRBD1 as D (5 bases). Looked up from germline, CDR1 is SGDLS and CDR2 is YYNGEE. V was trimmed by 6 bases and J by 4 bases, leaving 13 bases between them. The CDR3 contains 13 residues. The CDR3 loop reads CASKTGEVTEAFF. CDR3 sequence (DNA): TGTGCCAGCAAAACGGGGGAGGTCACTGAAGCTTTCTTT.

The chain combines TRBV30 with TRBJ1-1; no clear D gene. Trimming removed 1 base at V and 6 bases at J, with 9 bases between. This CDR3 contains 12 residues. The germline V gene has CDR1 GTSNPN and CDR2 SVGIG (reference sequence). CDR3 loop: CAWSDSLAEAFF. Written as DNA, the CDR3 is TGTGCCTGGAGTGACAGTCTCGCTGAAGCTTTCTTT. The whole variable domain, filled in from reference TRBV30 and TRBJ1-1, reads SQTIHQWPATLVQPVGSPLSLECTVEGTSNPNLYWYRQAAGRGLQLLFYSVGIGQISSEVPQNLSASRPQDRQFILSSKKLLLSDSGFYLCAWSDSLAEAFFGQGTRLTVV.

The genes are TRBV30 and TRBJ2-3; D uncertain. The CDR3 covers 13 residues. CDR1 is GTSNPN and CDR2 is SVGIG in the germline V gene (reference sequence). V was trimmed by 8 bases and J by 6 bases, leaving 18 bases between them. CDR3 protein: CATLEEARDTQYF. In DNA form, the CDR3 reads TGTGCCACTCTAGAAGAGGCCCGGGATACGCAGTATTTT.

To note about this clone: Compared with germline, one end of the junction differs, possibly owing to a read error. The chain links TRBV7-9 to TRBJ1-4, with TRBD1 as a possible D gene (6 bases). The CDR3 consists of 13 residues. The germline V gene encodes CDR1 SEHNR and CDR2 FQNEAQ (reference sequence). The CDR3 region has the DNA TGTGCCAGCCGCTTACAGGGCGGTGAAAAACTGTTTTTT. Protein product: CASRLQGGEKLFF.

The chain couples TRBV28 to TRBJ1-2; tentative D call: TRBD1 (5 bases). Trimming pared 0 bases from V and 2 bases from J, leaving 7 bases between. CDR1 MDHEN and CDR2 SYDVKM come from the germline V gene. The CDR3 totals 14 residues. Written as DNA, the CDR3 is TGTGCCAGCAGTTTATGGACAGCAAACTATGGCTACACCTTC. It codes for CASSLWTANYGYTF.

This chain uses TRBV30 with TRBJ2-5; D unresolved. Germline V gene sequence: CDR1 GTSNPN, CDR2 SVGIG (reference sequence). V lost 3 bases and J lost 4, with 3 bases in between. There are 10 residues in the CDR3. CDR3 amino acids: CAWSRETQYF. The CDR3 DNA is TGTGCCTGGAGCAGAGAGACCCAGTACTTC.

The V call is TRBV27, the J call TRBJ2-7; D is possibly TRBD1 (5 bases). CDR3 length equals 13 residues. The ends were cut back, 8 bases at V and 1 base at J, with 12 bases in the middle. Germline lookup yields CDR1 MNHEY and CDR2 SMNVEV (reference sequence). The CDR3 DNA is TGTGCCAGCTCGCAGGGAACGTCCTACGAGCAGTACTTC. The encoded protein is CASSQGTSYEQYF.

The V gene is TRBV27, the J gene TRBJ2-7; TRBD2 matches 7 bases. The CDR3 has 14 residues. CDR1 and CDR2 (germline): MNHEY, SMNVEV (reference sequence). V was pared by 5 bases and J by 2 bases, with 6 bases of the junction left unmatched. In nucleotides, the CDR3 is TGTGCCAGCAGTCCAGTGGGAGGGCCCTACGAGCAGTACTTC. It codes for CASSPVGGPYEQYF.

The chain has TRBV29-1 and TRBJ2-1; 12 bases line up with TRBD2. The length of the CDR3 is 16 residues. Trimming at V came to 7 bases and at J to 5 bases, leaving 12 bases not matched to a gene. Per the germline V gene, CDR1 is SQVTM and CDR2 is ANQGSEA. DNA for the CDR3: TGCAGCGCAGGACTAGCGGGGCGACTGGGGAACAATGAGCAGTTCTTC. Translating it yields CSAGLAGRLGNNEQFF.

The V gene is TRBV7-8, the J gene TRBJ2-7; 9 bases fit TRBD1. CDR3 length: 15 amino acids. V was pared by 7 bases and J by 3 bases, with 10 bases of the junction left unmatched. Per germline, CDR1 SGHVS and CDR2 FQNEAQ. The CDR3 protein is CASTFSRDRVYEQYF. In DNA form, the CDR3 reads TGTGCCAGCACCTTTTCCCGGGACAGGGTCTACGAGCAGTACTTC.

This chain links TRBV4-2 with TRBJ2-1; D may be TRBD1 (5 bases). From germline, CDR1 is LGHNA and CDR2 YNFKEQ. The CDR3 is made up of 17 amino acids. V lost 1 base, J lost 5 bases, and 18 bases lay in between. CDR3 sequence: CASSQGPSGLSHNEQFF. The CDR3 coding sequence is TGTGCCAGCAGCCAAGGGCCTTCAGGGTTAAGTCACAATGAGCAGTTCTTC.

In this sample, this clone turned up a few times. V gene TRBV5-6 combines with J gene TRBJ2-2, with 9 bases identical to TRBD2. V lost 4 bases, J lost 4 bases, and 5 bases stayed unmatched. CDR3 length: 15 amino acids. From germline, CDR1 is SGHDT and CDR2 YYEEEE. CDR3 nucleotide sequence: TGTGCCAGCAGCCTCCTGACTAGCGGCACCGGGGAGCTGTTTTTT. Amino acid sequence: CASSLLTSGTGELFF. Together with reference TRBV5-6 and TRBJ2-2, the CDR3 gives the full variable domain: DAGVTQSPTHLIKTRGQQVTLRCSPKSGHDTVSWYQQALGQGPQFIFQYYEEEERQRGNFPDRFSGHQFPNYSSELNVNALLLGDSALYLCASSLLTSGTGELFFGEGSRLTVL.

V and J are TRBV19 and TRBJ1-5, with 8 nucleotides matching TRBD1. The V segment lost 4 bases and the J segment 6 bases; nucleotides outside the gene matches: 2. Per the germline V gene, CDR1 is LNHDA and CDR2 is SQIVND (reference sequence). This CDR3 comprises 13 residues. CDR3 DNA sequence: TGTGCCAGTAGTAGAACAGGGGGTCAGCCCCAGCATTTT. Encoded protein: CASSRTGGQPQHF.

The rearrangement joins TRBV7-3 to TRBJ1-1; D might be TRBD1 (5 bases). Germline CDR1 and CDR2: SGHTA and FQGTGA. V dropped 4 bases and J dropped 0 bases, with 12 bases sitting between them. This CDR3 comprises 15 residues. CDR3: CASSSQATMNTEAFF. CDR3 nucleotide sequence: TGTGCCAGCAGCTCACAGGCGACGATGAACACTGAAGCTTTCTTT.

The chain recombines TRBV29-1 with TRBJ1-2, with 7 nucleotides matching TRBD1. V gave up 7 bases and J gave up 8 bases; unmatched junction bases: 13. CDR3 length: 13 residues. The germline V gene encodes CDR1 SQVTM and CDR2 ANQGSEA. The CDR3 spells CSDHTGESGGYTF. CDR3 sequence (DNA): TGCAGCGATCATACAGGGGAGTCTGGAGGCTACACCTTC.

This chain connects TRBV4-2 to TRBJ2-7; possible D gene TRBD2, 5 bases. V gave up 6 bases and J gave up 1 base, with 13 bases separating them. CDR3 length: 14 residues. Germline assignment: CDR1 LGHNA and CDR2 YNFKEQ. CDR3 protein: CASSFGLKSYEQYF. CDR3 DNA: TGTGCCAGCAGTTTCGGACTCAAGTCCTACGAGCAGTACTTC.

This chain links TRBV6-5 with TRBJ2-2, with 7 bases that match TRBD2. Trimming cost V 6 bases and J 1 base; bases outside gene matches: 2. CDR1 MNHEY and CDR2 SVGAGI come from the germline V gene. The length of the CDR3 is 14 residues. DNA of the CDR3: TGTGCCAGCAGCGGACTAGGGAACACCGGGGAGCTGTTTTTT. The encoded protein is CASSGLGNTGELFF.